This T cell receptor (beta chain) was recorded in a study of OX40 agonist ivuxolimab in advanced cancers. V trimming: 3 bases; J trimming: 11 bases; junction bases outside the gene matches: 0. CDR3 size: 11 residues. Germline loops: CDR1 MNHEY, CDR2 SVGAGI. Clones were sequenced by immunoSEQ multiplex PCR, and TCRdb holds only the in-frame ones, with some missing. The table records 60,000 to 85,000 clones, 75% to 90% of them present only once. The sequences come from CD4+ or CD8+ T cells sorted from blood, collected in a trial of the OX40 agonist ivuxolimab. This TCR came from an adult with an advanced solid tumor such as melanoma, head and neck, liver or kidney cancer. The chain uses TRBV6-5 and TRBJ2-1; 8 bases line up with TRBD2. The CDR3 nucleotides are TGTGCCAGCAGTTATAGCGGGAAGCAGTTCTTC. Translated: CASSYSGKQFF.